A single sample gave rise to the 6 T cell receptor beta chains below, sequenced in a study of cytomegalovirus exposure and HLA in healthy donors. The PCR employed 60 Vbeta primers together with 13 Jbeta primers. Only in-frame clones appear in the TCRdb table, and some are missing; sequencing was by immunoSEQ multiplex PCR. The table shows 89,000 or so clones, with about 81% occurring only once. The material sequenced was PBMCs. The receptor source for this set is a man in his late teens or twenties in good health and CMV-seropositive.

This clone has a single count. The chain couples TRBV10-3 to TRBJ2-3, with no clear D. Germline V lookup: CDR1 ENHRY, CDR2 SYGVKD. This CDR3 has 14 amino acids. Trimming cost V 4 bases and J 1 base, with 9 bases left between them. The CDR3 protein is CAISGIQGTDTQYF. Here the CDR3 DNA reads TGTGCCATCAGTGGAATCCAGGGCACAGATACGCAGTATTTT.

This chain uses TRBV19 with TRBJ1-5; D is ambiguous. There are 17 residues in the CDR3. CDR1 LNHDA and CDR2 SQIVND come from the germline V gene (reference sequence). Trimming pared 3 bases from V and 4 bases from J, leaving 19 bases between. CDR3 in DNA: TGTGCCAGTAGTATTATCCGGCTTGCGAGAGGGAATCAGCCCCAGCATTTT. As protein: CASSIIRLARGNQPQHF.

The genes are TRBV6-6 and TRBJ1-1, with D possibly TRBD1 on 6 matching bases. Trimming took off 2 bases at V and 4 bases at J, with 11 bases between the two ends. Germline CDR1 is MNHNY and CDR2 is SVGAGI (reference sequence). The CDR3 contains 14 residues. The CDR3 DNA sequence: TGTGCCAGCAGTTACGCGGGGGCGCGCACTGAAGCTTTCTTT. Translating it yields CASSYAGARTEAFF.

CDR3 region: CASSGAAGGANTGELFF. CDR3 nucleotides: TGTGCCAGCAGTGGGGCGGCAGGGGGCGCGAACACCGGGGAGCTGTTTTTT. The chain has TRBV6-1 and TRBJ2-2; TRBD1 aligns across 8 bases. CDR3 length: 17 residues. The V gene end was trimmed by 4 bases and the J gene end by 0 bases; junction bases not matched to a gene: 7. CDR1 and CDR2 from the germline V gene are MNHNS and SASEGT.

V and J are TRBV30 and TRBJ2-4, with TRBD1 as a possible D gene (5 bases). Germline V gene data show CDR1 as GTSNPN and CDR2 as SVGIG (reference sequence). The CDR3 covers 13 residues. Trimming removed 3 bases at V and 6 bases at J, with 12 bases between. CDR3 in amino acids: CAWSVQTANIQYF. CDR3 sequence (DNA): TGTGCCTGGAGCGTACAGACAGCAAACATTCAGTACTTC.

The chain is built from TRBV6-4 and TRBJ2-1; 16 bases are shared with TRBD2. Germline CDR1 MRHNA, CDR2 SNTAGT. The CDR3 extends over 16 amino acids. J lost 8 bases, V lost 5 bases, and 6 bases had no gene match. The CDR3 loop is CASSSGTSGGADEQFF. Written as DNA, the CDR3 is TGTGCCAGCAGTTCCGGGACTAGCGGGGGGGCCGATGAGCAGTTCTTC.